The source of this T cell receptor (beta chain) is a study of cytomegalovirus exposure and HLA in healthy donors. As for the study in general: A prior analysis found fewer than 120 million unique TCR beta sequences from around 190 million T cells.

Trimming shortened V by 7 bases and J by 3 bases, and 10 bases separated the two germline ends. Germline assignment: CDR1 DFQATT and CDR2 SNEGSKA (reference sequence). The CDR3 is 11 residues long. Comments on this clone: Its antigen is unidentified.

Study-wide results and limits: The HLA-A and HLA-B alleles of most subjects were reportedly predicted accurately from TCR beta sequences.

In the PCR, 60 Vbeta and 13 Jbeta primers were used. Method: immunoSEQ multiplex PCR; TCRdb's copy keeps in-frame clones and lacks some. Of 100,000 to 150,000 clones in the sample, around 70% were seen once. Sequencing used PBMCs. The sequence derives from a woman aged 55-69 years in good health and CMV-seropositive. The chain is built from TRBV20-1 and TRBJ2-7; no definite D call. DNA for the CDR3: TGCAGTGGTGAGCGCAACTACGAGCAGTACTTC. As protein: CSGERNYEQYF.